This T cell receptor (beta chain) was observed in a study of blood T cell repertoires in COVID-19. Across the whole study: Whether acute or convalescent, the COVID-19 samples came from the United States, Italy and Spain.

Generated by immunoSEQ multiplex PCR, the TCRdb table keeps only in-frame clones and is missing some. The data show about 42,000 clones, with more than 60% seen just once and 28% held by the top ten. The germline gives CDR1 LNHDA, CDR2 SQIVND (reference sequence). With 3 bases clipped from V and 7 bases from J, the junction kept 9 bases outside the gene matches. This CDR3 comprises 15 residues. V gene TRBV19 combines with J gene TRBJ2-3, with 8 nucleotides matching TRBD2. The source material was peripheral blood. The source of this sequence is a woman between 70 and 85 years old with acute or convalescent COVID-19. CDR3 in amino acids: CASSIPREGMYTQYF. The CDR3 nucleotides are TGTGCCAGTAGTATCCCCCGGGAGGGAATGTATACGCAGTATTTT. Based on the CDR3 plus reference TRBV19 and TRBJ2-3, the full variable domain is DGGITQSPKYLFRKEGQNVTLSCEQNLNHDAMYWYRQDPGQGLRLIYYSQIVNDFQKGDIAEGYSVSREKKESFPLTVTSAQKNPTAFYLCASSIPREGMYTQYFGPGTRLTVL.